The 18 T cell receptor beta chains listed next were all sequenced from one sample in a study of PD-L1 blockade in urothelial cancer. Sequencing was performed with immunoSEQ multiplex PCR; in TCRdb, only in-frame clones are kept and a portion is missing. Of 30,000 to 45,000 clones listed, over 75% are singletons. Sequences were derived from PBMCs, sampled around atezolizumab (anti-PD-L1) treatment. The receptor set was obtained from a man between 65 and 85 years old with urothelial cancer.

The sample holds a few counts of this clone. The V and J genes are TRBV19 and TRBJ1-1; 10 bases fit TRBD1. The CDR3 has 13 residues. Germline CDR1 is LNHDA and CDR2 is SQIVND (reference sequence). The junction had 2 bases not matched to a gene; V was cut back by 6 bases and J by 4 bases. The CDR3 DNA is TGTGCCAGTAGGACAGGGGGCGGCACTGAAGCTTTCTTT. This encodes CASRTGGGTEAFF.

J is TRBJ2-7 and V is TRBV6-1, with 12 bases fitting TRBD2. V was pared by 1 base and J by 5 bases, with 15 bases of the junction left unmatched. Germline loops: CDR1 MNHNS, CDR2 SASEGT. The CDR3 length is 19 residues. The CDR3 region has the DNA TGTGCCAGCAGTGAAGAAGAAAAAGGTAGGGGACTAGCGGGTCACGAGCAGTACTTC. Protein: CASSEEEKGRGLAGHEQYF.

The rearrangement joins TRBV7-3 to TRBJ1-2; a weak D match, TRBD1 (6 bases). The CDR3 length is 14 residues. Germline lookup yields CDR1 SGHTA and CDR2 FQGTGA. V gave up 3 bases and J gave up 7 bases, with 15 bases separating them. CDR3 region: CASSLGTNVGGYTF. As DNA, the CDR3 is TGTGCCAGCAGCTTGGGGACAAATGTAGGTGGCTACACCTTC.

A remark on this clone: The same CDR3 also results from other DNA sequences found in this sample. The genes are TRBV28 and TRBJ2-7; D is perhaps TRBD2 (6 bases). This CDR3 spans 16 amino acids. Trimming shortened V by 10 bases and J by 6 bases, and 28 bases separated the two germline ends. Germline CDR1 and CDR2: MDHEN and SYDVKM. The CDR3 coding sequence is TGTGCCACCAGAAGAACAGGTGGGATCGCGGGGCGCGAGCAGTACTTC. Its translation: CATRRTGGIAGREQYF.

This chain links TRBV5-4 with TRBJ1-2; D not certain. Germline V lookup: CDR1 SGHNT, CDR2 YYREEE (reference sequence). The CDR3 sequence is 15 residues long. V was pared by 4 bases and J by 0 bases, with 13 bases between. The CDR3 DNA reads TGTGCCAGCAGCCCCCCTGCGGGAGCTAACTATGGCTACACCTTC. Protein product: CASSPPAGANYGYTF.

The J gene is TRBJ2-7, the V gene TRBV5-4, with TRBD1 identical over 8 bases. With 4 bases clipped from V and 4 bases from J, the junction kept 7 bases outside the gene matches. In germline, CDR1 is SGHNT, CDR2 YYREEE (reference sequence). There are 14 residues in the CDR3. CDR3 protein: CASSPTGDRYEQYF. CDR3 nucleotides: TGTGCCAGCAGCCCCACTGGGGACAGGTACGAGCAGTACTTC.

The CDR3 here is CASAVAGGLVYEQFF. The CDR3, as DNA: TGTGCCAGCGCGGTGGCGGGAGGACTGGTCTATGAGCAGTTCTTC. This chain links TRBV28 with TRBJ2-1; 8 bases fit TRBD2. The CDR3 contains 15 residues. The V segment lost 8 bases and the J segment 8 bases; nucleotides outside the gene matches: 14. The V gene's germline CDR1 is MDHEN and CDR2 SYDVKM.

Concerning this clone: The same CDR3 also results from other DNA sequences found in this sample. The rearrangement links TRBV25-1 to TRBJ1-2; 7 nucleotides match TRBD1. The CDR3 contains 14 residues. The trim removed 1 base at V and 7 bases at J, leaving 6 bases unmatched. The V gene's germline CDR1 is MGHDK and CDR2 SYGVNS. The CDR3: CASSESPRGAGYTF. CDR3 sequence (DNA): TGTGCCAGCAGTGAATCCCCCAGGGGGGCTGGCTACACCTTC.

CDR3 nucleotides: TGCGCCAGCAGCTTGGTTCCTTCTCTAGCGGGAGTCACCAAAAACATTCAGTACTTC. It specifies CASSLVPSLAGVTKNIQYF. The chain is built from TRBV5-1 and TRBJ2-4, with 10 bases fitting TRBD2. The V and J ends lost 0 bases and 2 bases, in that order; junction bases with no gene match: 11. The CDR3 totals 19 residues. The germline V gene encodes CDR1 SGHRS and CDR2 YFSETQ.

This clone appeared once. The gene calls are TRBV11-2 and TRBJ2-2, with D possibly TRBD2 on 5 matching bases. The CDR3 length is 16 residues. Germline CDR1 and CDR2: SGHAT and FQNNGV. Trimming left V 0 bases short and J 0 bases short, with 8 bases between. The CDR3 protein is CASSLDRGTNTGELFF. CDR3 DNA sequence: TGTGCCAGCAGCTTAGACAGAGGGACGAACACCGGGGAGCTGTTTTTT.

V usage is TRBV29-1 and J usage is TRBJ2-5; 12 bases line up with TRBD1. Looked up from germline, CDR1 is SQVTM and CDR2 is ANQGSEA. CDR3 length equals 16 residues. The trim removed 7 bases at V and 5 bases at J, leaving 14 bases unmatched. The CDR3 spells CSAGIPGQGAAETQYF. For the CDR3, the DNA is TGCAGCGCGGGGATCCCGGGACAGGGGGCGGCGGAGACCCAGTACTTC.

This chain uses TRBV2 with TRBJ1-2; 7 bases align to TRBD1. The V gene end was trimmed by 5 bases and the J gene end by 8 bases; junction bases not matched to a gene: 11. The germline V gene encodes CDR1 SNHLY and CDR2 FYNNEI. CDR3 size: 14 residues. The CDR3 DNA is TGTGCCAGCAGTTCTGAGACAGGGCCTGGAGGCTACACCTTC. Protein: CASSSETGPGGYTF.

The chain links TRBV6-6 to TRBJ2-5, with 10 bases lining up with TRBD2. The CDR3 totals 16 residues. V lost 4 bases, J lost 5 bases, and 10 bases stayed unmatched. Per the germline V gene, CDR1 is MNHNY and CDR2 is SVGAGI (reference sequence). CDR3 DNA sequence: TGTGCCAGCAGTTCCCCGTCAGCGGGAGGGGGGGAGACCCAGTACTTC. Its protein is CASSSPSAGGGETQYF.

The V and J genes are TRBV6-5 and TRBJ1-1; 9 bases fit TRBD1. CDR1 is MNHEY and CDR2 is SVGAGI in the germline V gene. The CDR3 has 15 amino acids. The ends lost 0 bases at V and 4 bases at J; junction bases unmatched: 3. DNA for the CDR3: TGTGCCAGCAGTTACTCGGACAGGGGAAGCACTGAAGCTTTCTTT. Translation gives CASSYSDRGSTEAFF.

The chain joins TRBV11-2 to TRBJ2-7; tentative D call: TRBD1 (6 bases). V lost 1 base to trimming and J lost 2 bases, with 15 bases between them. From germline, CDR1 is SGHAT and CDR2 FQNNGV. The CDR3 sequence is 16 residues long. The CDR3 nucleotides are TGTGCCAGCAGCTTAGTTCCCTACAGGGTTCCCTACGAGCAGTACTTC. Its protein is CASSLVPYRVPYEQYF.

The gene calls are TRBV6-5 and TRBJ1-1; 10 nucleotides align to TRBD1. After removal of 7 bases from V and 3 bases from J, the junction contained 8 bases not matched to a gene. The CDR3 consists of 15 residues. Germline loops: CDR1 MNHEY, CDR2 SVGAGI. The CDR3 reads CASISRQGADTEAFF. CDR3 nucleotides: TGTGCCAGCATCTCCAGACAGGGGGCGGACACTGAAGCTTTCTTT.

The genes are TRBV28 and TRBJ2-7; 10 bases align to TRBD2. The CDR3 loop spans 15 amino acids. V shed 4 bases and J 4 bases; nucleotides not matched to a gene: 7. Germline V gene lookup returns CDR1 MDHEN and CDR2 SYDVKM. In DNA form, the CDR3 reads TGTGCCAGCAGTTCTTCCGGGACTAGCGTTTACGAGCAGTACTTC. Translated: CASSSSGTSVYEQYF.

A single count supports this clone. This chain uses TRBV5-6 with TRBJ2-7, with a tentative D call TRBD1 (5 bases). Looked up from germline, CDR1 is SGHDT and CDR2 is YYEEEE. V lost 2 bases and J 6 bases, leaving 27 bases between the germline ends. This CDR3 is 18 amino acids long. In nucleotides, the CDR3 is TGTGCCAGCAGCTTCACCCTAAGGGGCAGGGCCCCTGTCACCGAGCAGTACTTC. Encoded protein: CASSFTLRGRAPVTEQYF.